This T cell receptor (beta chain) was profiled in a study of T cell responses to AZD1222 COVID-19 vaccine. Assay used: immunoSEQ multiplex PCR; TCRdb lists only in-frame clones, some missing. The sample includes roughly 84,000 clones, around nine tenths of them seen just once. Germline V gene lookup returns CDR1 KGHSH and CDR2 LQKENI. The CDR3 runs to 16 residues. The ends were cut back, 2 bases at V and 4 bases at J, with 15 bases in the middle. Sequences were derived from peripheral blood, sampled on day 0 of AZD1222 vaccination. The sequence was collected from an adult in good health. The chain links TRBV18 to TRBJ1-3; no reliable D call. The CDR3 here is CASSPRTQKSGNTIYF. The CDR3 coding sequence is TGTGCCAGCTCACCAAGGACCCAAAAGTCAGGAAACACCATATATTTT.